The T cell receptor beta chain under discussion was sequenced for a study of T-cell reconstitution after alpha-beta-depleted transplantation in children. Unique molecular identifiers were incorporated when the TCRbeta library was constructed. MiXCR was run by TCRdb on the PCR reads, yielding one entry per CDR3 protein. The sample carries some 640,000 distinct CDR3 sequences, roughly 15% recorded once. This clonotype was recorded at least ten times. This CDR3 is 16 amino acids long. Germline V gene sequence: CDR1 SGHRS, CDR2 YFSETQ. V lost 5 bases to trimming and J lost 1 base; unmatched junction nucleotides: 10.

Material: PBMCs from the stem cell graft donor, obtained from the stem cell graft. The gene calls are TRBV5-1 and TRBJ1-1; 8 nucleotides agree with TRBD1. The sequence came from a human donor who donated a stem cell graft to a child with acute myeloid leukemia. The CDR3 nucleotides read TGCGCCAGCAGGGAGACAGGGGTCCCGACGAACACTGAAGCTTTCTTT. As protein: CASRETGVPTNTEAFF.